The T cell receptor beta chain under discussion was sequenced for a study of post-analysis software for immune sequencing data. The study's findings and limits: Controls had lower frequencies than patients of roughly five TRBV segments, which included TRBV5-6, TRBV5-1 and TRBV20-1. Strong co-clustering by F measure was evident for samples that had been prepared in the same batch.

Germline-derived CDR1 and CDR2 are SGHKS and YYEKEE (reference sequence). Trimming removed 3 bases from V and 6 bases from J; junction bases left unmatched: 8. CDR3 length: 15 residues. As regards this clonotype: Its antigen is not known.

Prepared TCR beta cDNA libraries contained unique molecular identifiers. Each CDR3 protein gets one entry after TCRdb re-called the PCR reads with MiXCR. The sample has a few hundred thousand distinct CDR3 sequences, less than 40% seen once. The TCR comes from a girl aged 10 to 17 with multiple sclerosis. Sequences were obtained from blood. V is TRBV5-5 and J is TRBJ2-1, with 8 bases lining up with TRBD1. Here the CDR3 reads CASSSTGGNINEQFF. The CDR3 DNA is TGTGCCAGCAGCTCTACAGGGGGGAACATCAATGAGCAGTTCTTC.